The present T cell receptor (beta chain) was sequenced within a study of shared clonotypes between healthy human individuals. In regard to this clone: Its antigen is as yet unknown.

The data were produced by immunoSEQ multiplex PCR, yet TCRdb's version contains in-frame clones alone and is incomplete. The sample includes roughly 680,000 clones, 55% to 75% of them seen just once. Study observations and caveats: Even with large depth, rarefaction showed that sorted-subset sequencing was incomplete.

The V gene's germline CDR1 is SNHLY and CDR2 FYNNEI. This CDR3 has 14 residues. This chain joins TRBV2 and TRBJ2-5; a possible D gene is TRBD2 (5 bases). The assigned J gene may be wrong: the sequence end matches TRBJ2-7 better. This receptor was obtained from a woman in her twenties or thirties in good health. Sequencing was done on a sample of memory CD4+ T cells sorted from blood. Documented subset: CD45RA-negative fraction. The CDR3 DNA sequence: TGTGCCAGCAGTGGAGCGGTACAAGAGCACGAGCAGTACTTC. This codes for CASSGAVQEHEQYF.